This TCR beta chain stems from a study of blood T cell repertoires in COVID-19. Study-level background: The study drew acute and convalescent COVID-19 samples from the United States, Italy and Spain.

Libraries were prepared by immunoSEQ multiplex PCR; TCRdb keeps only in-frame clonotypes and omits some of them. The profile covers fewer than 300,000 clones, with 91% appearing a single time and about 2% taken by the ten largest. Looked up from germline, CDR1 is SGHRS and CDR2 is YFSETQ. Trimming took 0 bases from V and 2 from J, leaving 2 bases between them. The CDR3 totals 12 residues. The rearrangement joins TRBV5-1 to TRBJ2-5; no definite D call. The TCR was taken from a woman aged 30 to 39 with COVID-19, enrolled during active disease. Sequenced sample: peripheral blood. The CDR3 DNA sequence: TGCGCCAGCAGCTTGGCGCAAGAGACCCAGTACTTC. It translates to CASSLAQETQYF.